The present T cell receptor beta chain was sequenced within a study of shared clonotypes between healthy human individuals. Study findings and constraints: Relative to clonotypes present in all four donors, those not shared had lower generation probabilities.

Points on this clone: The antigen remains undetermined.

Sequencing used immunoSEQ multiplex PCR; TCRdb keeps in-frame clones, though not all of them. The sample yields about 2 million clones, 85% to 95% seen once. The CDR3 covers 14 residues. In germline, CDR1 is KGHSH, CDR2 LQKENI. Trimming left V 4 bases short and J 5 bases short, with 12 bases between. The gene calls are TRBV18 and TRBJ1-5, with D perhaps TRBD1 (6 bases). The receptor was isolated from a man aged 18 to 30 in good health. Input material: naive CD4+ T cells sorted from blood. The subset is: CD45RA+ positively selected. Here the CDR3 reads CASSLTGLDQPQHF. The DNA for the CDR3 is TGTGCCAGCTCACTGACAGGACTTGATCAGCCCCAGCATTTT.